This is a list of T cell receptor beta chains from one sample in a study of breast tumors, draining lymph nodes, adjacent tissues. Using its own MiXCR run on the multiplex PCR reads, TCRdb lists one record per CDR3 protein. The sample includes some 150,000 distinct CDR3 sequences, around 24% of them seen just once. Source material: axillary lymph node tissue. These receptors originate from a female donor with breast cancer. Some clones in this sample may be carry-over from other donors' samples. Both conserved end residues are part of each CDR3. D genes are given only for firm matches. Clone size is not always given. Where it is, it says once, few, many or a class for expanded clones.

j_call: TRBJ2-5; v_call: TRBV5-1; d_call: NA; clone_size: NA; cdr3_nt: TGCGCCAGCAGCTTGAAGGCAGGGAGGGAGACCCAGTACTTC; cdr3_aa: CASSLKAGRETQYF
j_call: TRBJ2-1; v_call: TRBV6-6; d_call: TRBD2; clone_size: NA; cdr3_nt: TGTGCCAGCAAGGAGCCAGCGGGAATCGGCTCCTACAATGAGCAGTTCTTC; cdr3_aa: CASKEPAGIGSYNEQFF
j_call: TRBJ1-6; v_call: TRBV20-1; d_call: TRBD1; clone_size: many; cdr3_nt: TGCAGTGCTAGAACCAGGGGGTGGAATTCACCCCTCCACTTT; cdr3_aa: CSARTRGWNSPLHF
j_call: TRBJ2-1; v_call: TRBV6-6; d_call: TRBD2; clone_size: many; cdr3_nt: TGTGCCAGCACCCAGACTAGCTCCAATGAGCAGTTCTTC; cdr3_aa: CASTQTSSNEQFF
j_call: TRBJ1-6; v_call: TRBV11-2; d_call: NA; clone_size: many; cdr3_nt: TGTGCCAGCAGCCCCTCGACGGGGGGAGGGCCCCTCCACTTT; cdr3_aa: CASSPSTGGGPLHF
j_call: TRBJ2-3; v_call: TRBV20-1; d_call: TRBD2; clone_size: many; cdr3_nt: TGCAGTGGGACTAGCGGAAGGAGGACCACAGATACGCAGTATTTT; cdr3_aa: CSGTSGRRTTDTQYF
j_call: TRBJ2-5; v_call: TRBV28; d_call: NA; clone_size: many; cdr3_nt: TGTGCCAGCAGTTTAGGCCCCCACCCAACCCAGTACTTC; cdr3_aa: CASSLGPHPTQYF
j_call: TRBJ2-7; v_call: TRBV6-5; d_call: TRBD2; clone_size: many; cdr3_nt: TGTGCCAGCAGTTACTCGATTAGCGGGAGAAACGAGCAGTACTTC; cdr3_aa: CASSYSISGRNEQYF
j_call: TRBJ2-7; v_call: TRBV7-6; d_call: TRBD2; clone_size: many; cdr3_nt: TGTGCCAGCAGCTTAGCGGGAGGGCCGGGGGAGCAGTACTTC; cdr3_aa: CASSLAGGPGEQYF
j_call: TRBJ2-7; v_call: TRBV5-4; d_call: TRBD2; clone_size: many; cdr3_nt: TGTGCCAGCAGCCCGGGGGAACTAGCGGGAGGGACCGAGCAGTACTTC; cdr3_aa: CASSPGELAGGTEQYF
j_call: TRBJ2-4; v_call: TRBV6-2/TRBV6-3; d_call: NA; clone_size: NA; cdr3_nt: TGTGCCAGCAGTTATCCGGAGCCTAAAAACATTCAGTACTTC; cdr3_aa: CASSYPEPKNIQYF
j_call: TRBJ2-1; v_call: TRBV2; d_call: TRBD2; clone_size: NA; cdr3_nt: TGTGCCAGCAGGGTAGAGCGGGGCTCCTACAATGAGCAGTTCTTC; cdr3_aa: CASRVERGSYNEQFF
j_call: TRBJ2-1; v_call: TRBV20-1; d_call: TRBD2; clone_size: many; cdr3_nt: TGCAGTGCTAGAGCGACTAGCGGAGATTTCAATGAGCAGTTCTTC; cdr3_aa: CSARATSGDFNEQFF
j_call: TRBJ2-3; v_call: TRBV9; d_call: NA; clone_size: many; cdr3_nt: TGTGCCAGCAGCCCCTCTAAGGGACGCACAGATACGCAGTATTTT; cdr3_aa: CASSPSKGRTDTQYF
j_call: TRBJ2-3; v_call: TRBV5-8; d_call: NA; clone_size: many; cdr3_nt: TGTGCCAGCAGCTTGAAGACGGGGGCGAGCACAGATACGCAGTATTTT; cdr3_aa: CASSLKTGASTDTQYF
j_call: TRBJ2-5; v_call: TRBV7-2; d_call: NA; clone_size: many; cdr3_nt: TGTGCCAGCAGCTCTAGCTTGGAGACCCAGTACTTC; cdr3_aa: CASSSSLETQYF
j_call: TRBJ2-2; v_call: TRBV4-3; d_call: TRBD2; clone_size: few; cdr3_nt: TGCGCCAGCAGCCAAGATAGGAGCGGGGGCTCCACCGGGGAGCTGTTTTTT; cdr3_aa: CASSQDRSGGSTGELFF
j_call: TRBJ2-1; v_call: TRBV7-9; d_call: NA; clone_size: many; cdr3_nt: TGTGCCAGCAGCTTGGGTCGGGCGGAGGGGACCTACAATGAGCAGTTCTTC; cdr3_aa: CASSLGRAEGTYNEQFF
j_call: TRBJ2-1; v_call: TRBV2; d_call: NA; clone_size: many; cdr3_nt: TGTGCCAGCAGGGTAGGGGGACACAATGAGCAGTTCTTC; cdr3_aa: CASRVGGHNEQFF
j_call: TRBJ2-3; v_call: TRBV2; d_call: NA; clone_size: many; cdr3_nt: TGTGCCAGCAGTGAAGGGTCTATTCTAGATACGCAGTATTTT; cdr3_aa: CASSEGSILDTQYF
j_call: TRBJ2-5; v_call: TRBV7-9; d_call: TRBD2; clone_size: NA; cdr3_nt: TGTGCCAGCAGCTTACTGACTAGCGGGACCACTGCCAAGACCCAGTACTTC; cdr3_aa: CASSLLTSGTTAKTQYF
j_call: TRBJ1-6; v_call: TRBV5-6; d_call: TRBD1; clone_size: few; cdr3_nt: TGTGCCCGCAGCTTAAACCGGGACAGAAGTAAGGGGAGCTCCTATAATTCACCCCTCCACTTT; cdr3_aa: CARSLNRDRSKGSSYNSPLHF
j_call: TRBJ2-1; v_call: TRBV24-1; d_call: TRBD1; clone_size: many; cdr3_nt: TGTGCCACCAGTAGCCCCGGACAGGGAGTCTATGAGCAGTTCTTC; cdr3_aa: CATSSPGQGVYEQFF
j_call: TRBJ2-5; v_call: TRBV5-4; d_call: TRBD2; clone_size: many; cdr3_nt: TGTGCCAGCAGCTCCCCCGTCGGGGGGGGGGAGACCCAGTACTTC; cdr3_aa: CASSSPVGGGETQYF
j_call: TRBJ2-7; v_call: TRBV28; d_call: TRBD1; clone_size: few; cdr3_nt: TGTGCCAGCAGTAAAACAGGGGGCTCCTACGAGCAGTACTTC; cdr3_aa: CASSKTGGSYEQYF
j_call: TRBJ1-2; v_call: TRBV15; d_call: NA; clone_size: many; cdr3_nt: TGTGCCACCAGCAGAGGGGGATTCACAGCATCTTTCGGCTACACCTTC; cdr3_aa: CATSRGGFTASFGYTF
j_call: TRBJ2-7; v_call: TRBV7-2; d_call: NA; clone_size: many; cdr3_nt: TGTGCCAGCAGCCAGGGACCTCTCTACGAGCAGTACTTC; cdr3_aa: CASSQGPLYEQYF
j_call: TRBJ2-5; v_call: TRBV29-1; d_call: TRBD2; clone_size: many; cdr3_nt: TGCAGCGTTGATATGGCGGGAGAGGGGACCCAGTACTTC; cdr3_aa: CSVDMAGEGTQYF
j_call: TRBJ2-7; v_call: TRBV19; d_call: NA; clone_size: NA; cdr3_nt: TGTGCCAGTACCCTCCCCATAGTGTACGAGCAGTACTTC; cdr3_aa: CASTLPIVYEQYF
j_call: TRBJ2-7; v_call: TRBV3-1; d_call: NA; clone_size: few; cdr3_nt: TGTGCCAGCAGCCATATCTACGAGCAGTACTTC; cdr3_aa: CASSHIYEQYF
j_call: TRBJ1-3; v_call: TRBV28; d_call: TRBD1; clone_size: NA; cdr3_nt: TGTGCCAGCAGTTTATTCGGGACAGGGATAGGTGGAAACACCATATATTTT; cdr3_aa: CASSLFGTGIGGNTIYF
j_call: TRBJ1-1; v_call: TRBV4-1; d_call: TRBD1; clone_size: NA; cdr3_nt: TGCGCCAGCAGCCCCCCGGACAGGCTGAACACTGAAGCTTTCTTT; cdr3_aa: CASSPPDRLNTEAFF
j_call: TRBJ2-3; v_call: TRBV7-9; d_call: NA; clone_size: many; cdr3_nt: TGTGCCAGCAGCTTAGAAAAGGGAGTGGCAGATACGCAGTATTTT; cdr3_aa: CASSLEKGVADTQYF
j_call: TRBJ2-5; v_call: TRBV11-3; d_call: TRBD1; clone_size: many; cdr3_nt: TGTGCCAGCAGCTCGGGACAGCCAGAGACCCAGTACTTC; cdr3_aa: CASSSGQPETQYF
j_call: TRBJ2-1; v_call: TRBV4-2; d_call: TRBD2; clone_size: many; cdr3_nt: TGTGCCAGCAGCCAAGAGCGACTAGCGAATGAGCAGTTCTTC; cdr3_aa: CASSQERLANEQFF
j_call: TRBJ2-1; v_call: TRBV19; d_call: TRBD2; clone_size: many; cdr3_nt: TGTGCCAGTAGTGCGAGGGCTAGCGGGAGAAGCAATGAGCAGTTCTTC; cdr3_aa: CASSARASGRSNEQFF
j_call: TRBJ1-5; v_call: TRBV20-1; d_call: NA; clone_size: NA; cdr3_nt: TGCAGTGCTAGCCGGGGCGCCGATCAGCCCCAGCATTTT; cdr3_aa: CSASRGADQPQHF
j_call: TRBJ2-2; v_call: TRBV10-3; d_call: NA; clone_size: many; cdr3_nt: TGTGCCATCAGTGTCCGGGCGAACACCGGGGAGCTGTTTTTT; cdr3_aa: CAISVRANTGELFF
j_call: TRBJ2-7; v_call: TRBV5-6; d_call: NA; clone_size: many; cdr3_nt: TGTGCCAGCAGCCCAAATCTCGGATCCTACGAGCAGTACTTC; cdr3_aa: CASSPNLGSYEQYF
j_call: TRBJ2-5; v_call: TRBV20-1; d_call: NA; clone_size: many; cdr3_nt: TGCAGTGCTAGAGATAAGCGGCGGAGTTTGGTTACCCAGTACTTC; cdr3_aa: CSARDKRRSLVTQYF
j_call: TRBJ1-3; v_call: TRBV28; d_call: NA; clone_size: NA; cdr3_nt: TGTGCCAGCAGTTTCGACAGCTCTGGAAACACCATATATTTT; cdr3_aa: CASSFDSSGNTIYF
j_call: TRBJ2-1; v_call: TRBV20-1; d_call: TRBD2; clone_size: many; cdr3_nt: TGCAGTGCTAGAGCCGTTGGACTAGCGGGATCGTCGTACAATGAGCAGTTCTTC; cdr3_aa: CSARAVGLAGSSYNEQFF
j_call: TRBJ2-7; v_call: TRBV28; d_call: TRBD1; clone_size: many; cdr3_nt: TGTGCCAGCAGTTGGAAGACAGGGTCTGTTCACGAGCAGTACTTC; cdr3_aa: CASSWKTGSVHEQYF